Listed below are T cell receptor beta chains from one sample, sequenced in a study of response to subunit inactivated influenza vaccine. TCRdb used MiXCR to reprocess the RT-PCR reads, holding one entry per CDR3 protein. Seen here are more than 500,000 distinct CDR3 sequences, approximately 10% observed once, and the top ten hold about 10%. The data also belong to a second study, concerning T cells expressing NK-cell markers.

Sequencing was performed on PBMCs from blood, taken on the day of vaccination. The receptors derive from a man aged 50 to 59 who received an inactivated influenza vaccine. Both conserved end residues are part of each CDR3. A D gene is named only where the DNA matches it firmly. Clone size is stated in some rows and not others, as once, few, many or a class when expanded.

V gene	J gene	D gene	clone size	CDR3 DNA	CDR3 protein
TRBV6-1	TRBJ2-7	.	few	TGTGCCAGCAGGGCTTTGGACGGGAGCTACGAGCAGTACTTC	CASRALDGSYEQYF
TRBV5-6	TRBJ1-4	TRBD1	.	TGTGCCAGCAGCCTGGGACAGGGAGGAAAACTGTTTTTT	CASSLGQGGKLFF
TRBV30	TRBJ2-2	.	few	TGTGCCTGGAGTTGGGGGAACACCGGGGAGCTGTTTTTT	CAWSWGNTGELFF
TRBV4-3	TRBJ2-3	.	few	TGCGCCAGCAGCCAAGATCGAGCCAGGGGTAGTTCGGATACGCAGTATTTT	CASSQDRARGSSDTQYF
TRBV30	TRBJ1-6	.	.	TGTGCCTGGAGGTCAGGGAATTCACCCCTCCACTTT	CAWRSGNSPLHF
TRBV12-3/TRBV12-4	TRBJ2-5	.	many	TGTGCCAGCAGTTTTGGACTGGAAGAGACCCAGTACTTC	CASSFGLEETQYF
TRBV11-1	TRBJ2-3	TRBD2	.	TGTGCCAGCAGCCCCCACCGGACTAGCGGGGAGTTCACAGATACGCAGTATTTT	CASSPHRTSGEFTDTQYF
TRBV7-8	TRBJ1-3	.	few	TGTGCCAGCAGCCCAGGGAGGGGAAATAGAAACACCATATATTTT	CASSPGRGNRNTIYF
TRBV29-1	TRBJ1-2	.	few	TGCAGCGTTGCTAACAGCCAGGGAAATCACTATGGCTACACCTTC	CSVANSQGNHYGYTF
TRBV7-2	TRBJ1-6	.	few	TGTGCCAGCAGCTTAAACTATCGACCACCCCTCCACTTT	CASSLNYRPPLHF
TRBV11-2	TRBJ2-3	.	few	TGTGCCAGCAGCTTATTGGGAGAATGGTCCACAGATACGCAGTATTTT	CASSLLGEWSTDTQYF
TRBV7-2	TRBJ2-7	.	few	TGTGCCAGCAGCTCAATACAGGGCTACGAGCAGTACTTC	CASSSIQGYEQYF
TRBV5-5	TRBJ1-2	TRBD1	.	TGTGCCAGCAGCTTGAACAGGGGAAGCTACACCTTC	CASSLNRGSYTF
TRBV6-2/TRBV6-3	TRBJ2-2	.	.	TGTGCCAGCAACGAGAACACCGGGGAGCTGTTTTTT	CASNENTGELFF
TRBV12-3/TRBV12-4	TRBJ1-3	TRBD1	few	TGTGCCAGCAGTACATCGAGGGGGCTCTCTGGAAACACCATATATTTT	CASSTSRGLSGNTIYF
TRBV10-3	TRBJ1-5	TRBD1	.	TGTGCCATCAGTCGACAGGGTGAGCAGCCCCAGCATTTT	CAISRQGEQPQHF
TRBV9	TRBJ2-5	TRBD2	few	TGTGCCAGCAGCGTCGGGCTAGCGGGGCGGCAAGAGACCCAGTACTTC	CASSVGLAGRQETQYF